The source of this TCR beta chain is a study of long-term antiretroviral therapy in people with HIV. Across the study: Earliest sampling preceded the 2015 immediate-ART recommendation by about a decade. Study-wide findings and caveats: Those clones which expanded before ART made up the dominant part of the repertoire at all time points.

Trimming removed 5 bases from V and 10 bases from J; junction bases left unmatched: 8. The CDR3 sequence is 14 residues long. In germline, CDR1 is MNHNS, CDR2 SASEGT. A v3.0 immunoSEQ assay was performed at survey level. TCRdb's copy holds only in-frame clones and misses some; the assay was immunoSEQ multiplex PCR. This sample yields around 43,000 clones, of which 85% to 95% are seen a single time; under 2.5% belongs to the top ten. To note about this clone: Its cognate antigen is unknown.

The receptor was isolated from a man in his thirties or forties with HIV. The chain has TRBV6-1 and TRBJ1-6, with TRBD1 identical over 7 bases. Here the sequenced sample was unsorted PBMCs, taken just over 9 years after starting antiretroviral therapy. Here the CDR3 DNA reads TGTGCCAGCAGTAAACACAGGGGAGAGTCACCCCTCCACTTT. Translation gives CASSKHRGESPLHF.